This passage covers 24 T cell receptor beta chains from one sample sequenced in a study of OX40 agonist ivuxolimab in advanced cancers. Method: immunoSEQ multiplex PCR; TCRdb's copy keeps in-frame clones and lacks some. The table includes 80,000 to 100,000 clones, 85% to 95% detected once. The specimen comprised CD4+ or CD8+ T cells sorted from blood, sampled in a trial of the OX40 agonist ivuxolimab. The source is an adult with an advanced solid tumor such as melanoma, head and neck, liver or kidney cancer.

This clone is a singleton in its sample. V gene TRBV30 combines with J gene TRBJ2-2; 9 nucleotides match TRBD1. Trimming at V came to 5 bases and at J to 5 bases, leaving 3 bases not matched to a gene. This CDR3 contains 13 residues. The germline CDR1 and CDR2 sequences are GTSNPN and SVGIG (reference sequence). This CDR3 is CAWSTGGTGELFF. CDR3 DNA sequence: TGTGCCTGGTCGACAGGGGGGACCGGGGAGCTGTTTTTT.

This clone was counted once. The chain carries TRBV7-6 and TRBJ2-5, with D possibly matching TRBD1 (6 bases). The CDR3 sequence is 18 residues long. The germline gives CDR1 SGHVS, CDR2 FNYEAQ. V lost 0 bases to trimming and J lost 3 bases, with 20 bases between them. CDR3 nucleotide sequence: TGTGCCAGCAGCTTAGCCCCTTACGGGACACGGGGAGAAGAGACCCAGTACTTC. Translation gives CASSLAPYGTRGEETQYF.

This chain connects TRBV9 to TRBJ2-1; 7 bases match TRBD2. The CDR3 loop spans 14 amino acids. Germline assignment: CDR1 SGDLS and CDR2 YYNGEE. J was trimmed by 10 bases and V by 0 bases; bases with no gene match: 7. The CDR3 sequence is CASSVGGSGNEQFF. The CDR3 region has the DNA TGTGCCAGCAGCGTAGGCGGGAGTGGAAACGAGCAGTTCTTC.

The chain is built from TRBV6-5 and TRBJ2-3, with D maybe TRBD2 (5 bases). CDR1 is MNHEY, CDR2 SVGAGI, per germline. This CDR3 contains 15 residues. Trimming removed 0 bases at V and 2 bases at J, with 9 bases between. In DNA form, the CDR3 reads TGTGCCAGCAGTTACTCGGACCGGGACACAGATACGCAGTATTTT. Protein sequence: CASSYSDRDTDTQYF.

In DNA form, the CDR3 reads TGTGCCAGCACCAGAACAGGGGATCACACTGAAGCTTTCTTT. This sequence encodes CASTRTGDHTEAFF. This chain links TRBV9 with TRBJ1-1; 7 nucleotides line up with TRBD1. Germline trimming cut 6 bases from V and 3 bases from J; bases unmatched to any gene: 8. Germline V CDR1 and CDR2: SGDLS, YYNGEE. The CDR3 has 14 amino acids.

CDR3 in amino acids: CASSQGIEAFF. The CDR3 nucleotides read TGTGCCAGTAGTCAGGGGATTGAAGCTTTCTTT. The chain combines TRBV19 with TRBJ1-1; D is perhaps TRBD1 (6 bases). Germline V lookup: CDR1 LNHDA, CDR2 SQIVND (reference sequence). The CDR3 extends over 11 amino acids. Trimming shortened V by 5 bases and J by 7 bases, and 8 bases separated the two germline ends.

The rearrangement links TRBV27 to TRBJ2-3, with D unresolved. This CDR3 is 12 amino acids long. Germline V gene data show CDR1 as MNHEY and CDR2 as SMNVEV (reference sequence). The V gene lost 5 bases and the J gene lost 9 bases, with 12 bases spanning the gap. CDR3 DNA sequence: TGTGCCAGCAGTCCCGAGAGAGGAACGCAGTATTTT. Protein sequence: CASSPERGTQYF.

This chain links TRBV30 with TRBJ1-1; D perhaps matches TRBD1 (5 bases). The CDR3 runs 14 residues. Germline CDR1 is GTSNPN and CDR2 is SVGIG (reference sequence). V shed 1 base and J shed 3 bases, with 12 bases lying between them. The CDR3 DNA follows: TGTGCCTGGAGTGACGTACGGGGGGACACTGAAGCTTTCTTT. Residues: CAWSDVRGDTEAFF.

The V gene is TRBV4-1, the J gene TRBJ1-2, with 7 bases identical to TRBD1. V gave up 4 bases and J gave up 5 bases; unmatched junction bases: 19. The CDR3 runs to 18 residues. Germline V lookup: CDR1 MGHRA, CDR2 YSYEKL. CDR3 amino acids: CASSPRQGRRGGSYGYTF. Here the CDR3 DNA reads TGCGCCAGCAGCCCTCGACAGGGTCGACGCGGGGGAAGTTATGGCTACACCTTC.

The chain has TRBV5-4 and TRBJ1-5; D remains unclear. Germline V gene data show CDR1 as SGHNT and CDR2 as YYREEE (reference sequence). Deletions cut 0 bases from V and 4 bases from J, with 5 bases between. The CDR3 runs 13 residues. CDR3 in DNA: TGTGCCAGCAGCTTGGGGAGAAATCAGCCCCAGCATTTT. It encodes CASSLGRNQPQHF.

The V gene is TRBV27, the J gene TRBJ2-2, with unresolved D. The CDR3 extends over 15 amino acids. In germline, CDR1 is MNHEY, CDR2 SMNVEV (reference sequence). The V gene lost 5 bases and the J gene lost 5 bases, with 15 bases spanning the gap. The CDR3 reads CASSPPEVATGELFF. CDR3 nucleotides: TGTGCCAGCAGTCCCCCTGAGGTTGCGACCGGGGAGCTGTTTTTT.

The chain has TRBV20-1 and TRBJ2-7; 7 nucleotides line up with TRBD2. The CDR3 runs to 11 residues. The junction had 4 bases not matched to a gene; V was cut back by 7 bases and J by 4 bases. Germline V lookup: CDR1 DFQATT, CDR2 SNEGSKA (reference sequence). CDR3 loop: CSGWGGYEQYF. The DNA for the CDR3 is TGCAGTGGCTGGGGGGGGTACGAGCAGTACTTC.

V and J are TRBV10-3 and TRBJ2-3; the match to TRBD2 covers 9 bases. J was trimmed by 3 bases and V by 2 bases; bases with no gene match: 15. This CDR3 is 19 amino acids long. The V gene's germline CDR1 is ENHRY and CDR2 SYGVKD. CDR3 loop: CAISEPPTPAGGPTDTQYF. CDR3 coding DNA: TGTGCCATCAGTGAGCCCCCAACCCCTGCGGGGGGGCCGACAGATACGCAGTATTTT.

J is TRBJ2-7 and V is TRBV5-1; D remains ambiguous. CDR1 and CDR2 (germline): SGHRS, YFSETQ. V was pared by 4 bases and J by 0 bases, with 8 bases between. The CDR3 is 13 amino acids. CDR3 loop: CASSDGISYEQYF. For the CDR3, the DNA is TGCGCCAGCAGCGACGGAATCTCCTACGAGCAGTACTTC. Full variable domain (outside the CDR3, taken from reference TRBV5-1 and TRBJ2-7): KAGVTQTPRYLIKTRGQQVTLSCSPISGHRSVSWYQQTPGQGLQFLFEYFSETQRNKGNFPGRFSGRQFSNSRSEMNVSTLELGDSALYLCASSDGISYEQYFGPGTRLTVT.

The chain combines TRBV6-1 with TRBJ1-5; D ambiguous. Germline V gene sequence: CDR1 MNHNS, CDR2 SASEGT. CDR3 length: 15 residues. V shed 1 base and J shed 5 bases, with 12 bases lying between them. The CDR3 nucleotides are TGTGCCAGCAGTGAAGAATCCGCTGGGGATCAGCCCCAGCATTTT. Its translation is CASSEESAGDQPQHF.

The V and J genes are TRBV4-1 and TRBJ1-3; D is possibly TRBD1 (5 bases). The CDR3 loop spans 16 amino acids. Germline CDR1 and CDR2: MGHRA and YSYEKL. V was trimmed by 1 base and J by 0 bases, leaving 10 bases between them. The DNA for the CDR3 is TGCGCCAGCAGCCAAGCACCGGACATCTCTGGAAACACCATATATTTT. The encoded protein is CASSQAPDISGNTIYF.

V is TRBV27 and J is TRBJ2-4; D unresolved. The CDR3 contains 13 residues. CDR1 is MNHEY and CDR2 is SMNVEV in the germline V gene (reference sequence). Trimming removed 3 bases at V and 1 base at J, with 4 bases between. The CDR3 sequence is CASSFGAKNIQYF. CDR3 DNA sequence: TGTGCCAGCAGTTTCGGTGCCAAAAACATTCAGTACTTC.

This rearrangement joins TRBV7-9 to TRBJ2-2; 8 nucleotides align to TRBD1. The CDR3 totals 16 residues. Germline CDR1 is SEHNR and CDR2 is FQNEAQ (reference sequence). Losses at the gene ends were 1 base for V and 5 bases for J; bases not matched to a gene: 6. The CDR3 reads CASSLDGRGRTGELFF. CDR3 nucleotide sequence: TGTGCCAGCAGCTTAGATGGCAGGGGGCGAACCGGGGAGCTGTTTTTT.

This chain's CDR3 is CASSQEKSRLNTEAFF. CDR3 nucleotide sequence: TGTGCCAGCAGCCAAGAGAAGAGCCGACTGAACACTGAAGCTTTCTTT. This chain links TRBV4-2 with TRBJ1-1; D not resolved. Trimming removed 0 bases from V and 0 bases from J, with 11 bases in between. The CDR3 length is 16 residues. The V gene's germline CDR1 is LGHNA and CDR2 YNFKEQ.

The chain is built from TRBV5-1 and TRBJ1-2; TRBD1 aligns across 7 bases. Germline loops: CDR1 SGHRS, CDR2 YFSETQ. The V segment lost 4 bases and the J segment 1 base; nucleotides outside the gene matches: 4. This CDR3 spans 14 amino acids. The CDR3 loop is CASSVRDSNYGYTF. For the CDR3, the DNA is TGCGCCAGCAGCGTGAGGGACAGTAACTATGGCTACACCTTC.

The genes are TRBV5-6 and TRBJ1-1; a weak D match, TRBD1 (6 bases). CDR3 size: 12 residues. V lost 9 bases to trimming and J lost 4 bases, with 13 bases between them. Germline CDR1 is SGHDT and CDR2 is YYEEEE. The CDR3 nucleotides read TGTGCCACCCAGGGGTGGGCCACTGAAGCTTTCTTT. Protein product: CATQGWATEAFF.

The chain joins TRBV4-1 to TRBJ1-5; D ambiguous. Trimming pared 0 bases from V and 6 bases from J, leaving 9 bases between. The germline V gene has CDR1 MGHRA and CDR2 YSYEKL. CDR3 length: 14 residues. In DNA, the CDR3 is TGCGCCAGCAGCCAAGATCAAAAGGGTCAGCCCCAGCATTTT. Translated: CASSQDQKGQPQHF.

This chain's CDR3 is CASSLGPDYEQYF. The CDR3 DNA follows: TGCGCCAGCAGCTTGGGCCCCGACTACGAGCAGTACTTC. The chain joins TRBV5-1 to TRBJ2-7; D gene ambiguous. Trimming removed 0 bases at V and 3 bases at J, with 7 bases between. From germline, CDR1 is SGHRS and CDR2 YFSETQ. The CDR3 sequence is 13 residues long.

This chain uses TRBV5-6 with TRBJ1-1; a possible D gene is TRBD1 (6 bases). The germline V gene has CDR1 SGHDT and CDR2 YYEEEE. The CDR3 sequence is 15 residues long. Trimming stripped 3 bases from V and 5 bases from J, with 17 bases between. The CDR3 DNA reads as TGTGCCAGCAGCTCGGGGCGGGGGGCAGGTACTGAAGCTTTCTTT. Translated, it gives CASSSGRGAGTEAFF.